The 24 T cell receptor beta chains below were found in one sample sequenced in a study of beta chain features in type 1 diabetes. Expressed TCRB transcripts were sequenced after all isolated RNA was converted to cDNA. Produced via immunoSEQ multiplex PCR; TCRdb's table is partial and in-frame only. The sample yields hundreds of thousands of clones, under 8.5% seen once. Sequencing was performed on central memory CD4+ T cells from blood. The receptors derive from a woman aged 18-29 years in good health.

This sequence joins TRBV7-3 and TRBJ2-3; a weak D match, TRBD2 (7 bases). The length of the CDR3 is 17 residues. Germline CDR1 SGHTA, CDR2 FQGTGA. The V and J ends lost 1 base and 5 bases respectively, with 19 bases between them. CDR3 sequence (DNA): TGTGCCAGCAGCTTAAGTGCCGGGACAAGGGGGGGAGATACGCAGTATTTT. It specifies CASSLSAGTRGGDTQYF.

This clone showed up just a few times. This chain uses TRBV7-2 with TRBJ2-2; D could derive from TRBD1 or TRBD2 (5 bases each). The CDR3 totals 15 residues. V was trimmed by 6 bases and J by 1 base, leaving 12 bases between them. CDR1 and CDR2 (germline): SGHTA, FQGNSA. CDR3 in amino acids: CASRPGPQNTGELFF. The CDR3 bases are TGTGCCAGCAGGCCGGGACCTCAGAACACCGGGGAGCTGTTTTTT.

This clone was seen many times. The chain joins TRBV4-1 to TRBJ1-2; D not resolved. From germline, CDR1 is MGHRA and CDR2 YSYEKL. The CDR3 runs 15 residues. The V end was cut by 0 bases, the J end by 3 bases, with 11 bases between. The CDR3 bases are TGCGCCAGCAGCCAAGATTATGGCAGACACTATGGCTACACCTTC. It specifies CASSQDYGRHYGYTF.

This clone has only a few counts. The chain links TRBV5-1 to TRBJ1-4, with 7 nucleotides matching TRBD1. The germline gives CDR1 SGHRS, CDR2 YFSETQ. CDR3 length: 15 residues. Trimming took 0 bases from V and 7 from J; bases not matched to a gene: 6. The CDR3 sequence: CASSLAGQSFEKLFF. The CDR3 region has the DNA TGCGCCAGCAGCTTGGCGGGACAGTCCTTTGAAAAACTGTTTTTT.

This clone was counted a few times. V usage is TRBV29-1 and J usage is TRBJ2-3, with 9 bases identical to TRBD2. J lost 2 bases, V lost 5 bases, and 14 bases had no gene match. Germline assignment: CDR1 SQVTM and CDR2 ANQGSEA. This CDR3 spans 17 amino acids. CDR3 in DNA: TGCAGCGTTCGTACTGGGGCCGGGACTAGCTTCACAGATACGCAGTATTTT. This encodes CSVRTGAGTSFTDTQYF.

This clone was observed a few times. The chain joins TRBV5-4 to TRBJ1-1, with D possibly matching TRBD1 (5 bases). Germline assignment: CDR1 SGHNT and CDR2 YYREEE (reference sequence). V was cut by 4 bases and J by 1 base, with 17 bases left in between. The CDR3 length is 16 residues. The CDR3 region has the DNA TGTGCCAGCAGCCCACCGGGGGGAGGACGGAACACTGAAGCTTTCTTT. Amino acid sequence: CASSPPGGGRNTEAFF.

This clone was observed many times. The CDR3 coding sequence is TGCAGCGTGTCCGTATCGAACACCGGGGAGCTGTTTTTT. Protein sequence: CSVSVSNTGELFF. This chain uses TRBV29-1 with TRBJ2-2; D ambiguous. V dropped 6 bases and J dropped 0 bases, with 8 bases sitting between them. CDR3 length: 13 amino acids. Per germline, CDR1 SQVTM and CDR2 ANQGSEA.

The chain has TRBV18 and TRBJ2-5; 10 positions agree with TRBD2. Germline CDR1 reads KGHSH; CDR2 reads LQKENI. This CDR3 has 15 amino acids. The junction had 3 bases not matched to a gene; V was cut back by 4 bases and J by 1 base. CDR3 sequence reads: CASSRGLAAQETQYF. CDR3 in DNA: TGTGCCAGCTCACGAGGACTAGCGGCCCAAGAGACCCAGTACTTC.

This clone was detected only a few times. The genes are TRBV19 and TRBJ2-1, with 10 nucleotides matching TRBD2. Germline CDR1 reads LNHDA; CDR2 reads SQIVND (reference sequence). V was pared by 6 bases and J by 4 bases, with 9 bases of the junction left unmatched. This CDR3 contains 16 residues. CDR3 protein: CASRKAGGHPYNEQFF. CDR3 nucleotides: TGTGCCAGTAGGAAAGCGGGAGGGCACCCTTACAATGAGCAGTTCTTC. Complete variable domain (other parts from reference TRBV19 and TRBJ2-1): DGGITQSPKYLFRKEGQNVTLSCEQNLNHDAMYWYRQDPGQGLRLIYYSQIVNDFQKGDIAEGYSVSREKKESFPLTVTSAQKNPTAFYLCASRKAGGHPYNEQFFGPGTRLTVL.

This clone has more than one count but fewer than ten. The rearrangement joins TRBV11-3 to TRBJ2-5, with D possibly TRBD1 on 5 matching bases. Germline V lookup: CDR1 SGHNT, CDR2 YENEEA. Trimming removed 1 base at V and 2 bases at J, with 5 bases between. This CDR3 spans 13 amino acids. CDR3 bases: TGTGCCAGCAGCTTAGGACAGCAAGAGACCCAGTACTTC. This translates into CASSLGQQETQYF.

CDR3 in DNA: TGCGCCAGCAGCCCTAGAATTAGCTACGAGCAGTACTTC. This sequence encodes CASSPRISYEQYF. The chain employs TRBV4-3 and TRBJ2-7; D unresolved. Germline V gene data show CDR1 as LGHNA and CDR2 as YSLEER. The CDR3 is 13 amino acids. Trimming removed 4 bases at V and 3 bases at J, with 10 bases between.

The rearrangement joins TRBV5-1 to TRBJ2-2, with D maybe TRBD2 (6 bases). Germline CDR1 reads SGHRS; CDR2 reads YFSETQ. V lost 4 bases to trimming and J lost 0 bases, with 13 bases between them. The CDR3 length is 16 residues. The CDR3 DNA sequence: TGCGCCAGCAGCAGAACCGGGAGTGCGAACACCGGGGAGCTGTTTTTT. As protein: CASSRTGSANTGELFF.

The chain links TRBV2 to TRBJ2-3, with a possible D match to TRBD1 (5 bases). Germline V gives CDR1 SNHLY, CDR2 FYNNEI. Trimming took off 10 bases at V and 1 base at J, with 18 bases between the two ends. This CDR3 is 15 amino acids long. For the CDR3, the DNA is TGTGCCACGAAAAGGCAGGGCACGGGCACAGATACGCAGTATTTT. Translating gives CATKRQGTGTDTQYF.

In this sample, this clone turned up a few times. The chain combines TRBV6-6 with TRBJ2-3; 7 nucleotides align to TRBD1. The CDR3 extends over 13 amino acids. CDR1 is MNHNY, CDR2 SVGAGI, per germline (reference sequence). J lost 6 bases, V lost 6 bases, and 6 bases had no gene match. The DNA of the CDR3 is TGTGCCAGCAGAGCCATAGGGGGCGATACGCAGTATTTT. It translates to CASRAIGGDTQYF.

The chain carries TRBV18 and TRBJ1-5; TRBD1 might be the D (6 bases). V shed 1 base and J shed 2 bases, with 12 bases lying between them. This CDR3 has 16 amino acids. CDR1 is KGHSH and CDR2 is LQKENI in the germline V gene. In DNA form, the CDR3 reads TGTGCCAGCTCACCACGGGGGCTCAGCGGCAATCAGCCCCAGCATTTT. Protein: CASSPRGLSGNQPQHF.

This clone was picked up a small number of times. The CDR3 sequence is CASSMGQSETQYF. For the CDR3, the DNA is TGTGCCAGCAGCATGGGGCAGTCGGAGACCCAGTACTTC. This rearrangement joins TRBV7-3 to TRBJ2-5, with TRBD1 as a possible D gene (5 bases). Germline-derived CDR1 and CDR2 are SGHTA and FQGTGA. The CDR3 length is 13 residues. V was clipped by 5 bases and J by 5 bases, with 12 bases between them.

J is TRBJ1-5 and V is TRBV2; possibly TRBD1 for D (5 bases). CDR1 SNHLY and CDR2 FYNNEI come from the germline V gene. V was cut by 8 bases and J by 0 bases, with 17 bases left in between. The CDR3 totals 16 residues. The CDR3 region is CASDPGQGSSNQPQHF. The CDR3 DNA reads as TGTGCCAGCGATCCGGGGCAGGGAAGTAGCAATCAGCCCCAGCATTTT.

The chain links TRBV5-4 to TRBJ1-5; the D gene is possibly TRBD1 (5 bases). Germline CDR1 SGHNT, CDR2 YYREEE (reference sequence). The CDR3 covers 14 residues. The ends were cut back, 1 base at V and 6 bases at J, with 11 bases in the middle. The CDR3 region has the DNA TGTGCCAGCAGCTTGCAGGGAAAGTTTCAGCCCCAGCATTTT. This translates into CASSLQGKFQPQHF.

In this sample, this clone turned up a few times. This chain connects TRBV11-2 to TRBJ1-1, with a possible D match to TRBD1 (5 bases). Germline CDR1 reads SGHAT; CDR2 reads FQNNGV. The CDR3 is 15 amino acids. The germline V and J ends were trimmed by 6 bases and 3 bases, with 17 bases remaining between them. The CDR3 loop reads CASRTLRGGDTEAFF. Here the CDR3 DNA reads TGTGCCAGCAGGACATTACGCGGGGGGGACACTGAAGCTTTCTTT.

This clone appeared a few times. The J gene is TRBJ1-1, the V gene TRBV28, with D unresolved. CDR3 length equals 14 residues. The V gene's germline CDR1 is MDHEN and CDR2 SYDVKM. Trimming took 1 base from V and 0 from J, leaving 6 bases between them. Written as DNA, the CDR3 is TGTGCCAGCAGTTTATTTCACATGAACACTGAAGCTTTCTTT. Translated, it gives CASSLFHMNTEAFF. The full variable domain, its missing parts supplied by reference TRBV28 and TRBJ1-1, is DVKVTQSSRYLVKRTGEKVFLECVQDMDHENMFWYRQDPGLGLRLIYFSYDVKMKEKGDIPEGYSVSREKKERFSLILESASTNQTSMYLCASSLFHMNTEAFFGQGTRLTVV.

This sequence joins TRBV5-4 and TRBJ2-3; D ambiguous. The CDR3 extends over 15 amino acids. Germline CDR1 is SGHNT and CDR2 is YYREEE (reference sequence). The V and J ends lost 5 bases and 2 bases respectively, with 15 bases between them. The CDR3 reads CASSSTNLITDTQYF. CDR3 bases: TGTGCCAGCAGTAGTACTAACCTAATCACAGATACGCAGTATTTT.

In its sample, this clone was seen a few times. V gene TRBV5-4 combines with J gene TRBJ2-1; the D gene could be TRBD1 or TRBD2 (6 bases each). The V end lost 3 bases, the J end lost 6 bases, and 10 bases lay between the germline ends. The CDR3 is made up of 13 amino acids. Germline loops: CDR1 SGHNT, CDR2 YYREEE (reference sequence). CDR3 protein: CASSSKGGNEQFF. The CDR3 DNA is TGTGCCAGCAGCTCGAAGGGGGGCAATGAGCAGTTCTTC.

This clone was seen at least ten times. Other DNA sequences in this specimen translate into the identical CDR3. In DNA, the CDR3 is TGTGCCAGCAGCTTAACTAGCGGTAACCGTGATGAGCAGTTCTTC. Translation: CASSLTSGNRDEQFF. This sequence joins TRBV11-2 and TRBJ2-1, with TRBD2 matching 8 bases. V lost 2 bases to trimming and J lost 8 bases; unmatched junction nucleotides: 8. Per the germline V gene, CDR1 is SGHAT and CDR2 is FQNNGV. CDR3 size: 15 residues.

This clone was detected a few times. The sample has other DNA sequences that encode this CDR3 too. The V and J genes are TRBV28 and TRBJ2-5; D is possibly TRBD1 (5 bases). CDR3 length: 12 amino acids. Trimming stripped 3 bases from V and 5 bases from J, with 7 bases between. In germline, CDR1 is MDHEN, CDR2 SYDVKM. CDR3 nucleotides: TGTGCCAGCAGTTTCCAGGGCGAGACCCAGTACTTC. This sequence encodes CASSFQGETQYF.